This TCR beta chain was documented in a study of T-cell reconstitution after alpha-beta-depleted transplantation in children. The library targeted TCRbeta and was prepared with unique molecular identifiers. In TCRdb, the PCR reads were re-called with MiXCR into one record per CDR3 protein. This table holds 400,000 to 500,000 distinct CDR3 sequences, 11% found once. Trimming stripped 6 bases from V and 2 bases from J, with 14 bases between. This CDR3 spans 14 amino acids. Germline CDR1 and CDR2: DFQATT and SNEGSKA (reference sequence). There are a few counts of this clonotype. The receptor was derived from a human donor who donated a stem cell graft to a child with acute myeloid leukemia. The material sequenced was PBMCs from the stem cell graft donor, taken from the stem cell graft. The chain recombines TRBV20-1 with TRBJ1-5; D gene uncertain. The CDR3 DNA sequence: TGCAGTGCCGACTCGGGCGACGGCAATCAGCCCCAGCATTTT. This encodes CSADSGDGNQPQHF.